Listed here is a single T cell receptor (beta chain). Its target is unknown. The V gene end was trimmed by 4 bases and the J gene end by 4 bases; junction bases not matched to a gene: 16. CDR3 size: 18 residues. CDR1 and CDR2 (germline): SGHTA, FQGNSA. This sample is drawn from a study of T cell responses to AZD1222 COVID-19 vaccine. As for the study in general: Second-dose timings of about 4 or about 12 weeks were pooled. The study's findings and limits: Seropositivity was recorded at baseline in only six AZD1222 recipients. Along spike, vaccine-associated CD4 TCRs were found throughout, with dominance at 160-218 and 743-854. Recipients of two AZD1222 doses showed rising Spike-specific TCR breadth and depth.

This table comes from immunoSEQ multiplex PCR, and its TCRdb copy is limited to in-frame clones, with some not included. The sample holds some 98,000 clones, roughly 88% seen once. The material sequenced was peripheral blood, taken on day 0 of AZD1222 vaccination. The TCR comes from an adult in good health. The rearrangement joins TRBV7-2 to TRBJ1-2, with 9 bases aligning to TRBD1. The DNA of the CDR3 is TGTGCCAGCAGCTCGCCCCGGGACAGGGATGGGATAGGCTATGGCTACACCTTC. Translated, it gives CASSSPRDRDGIGYGYTF.